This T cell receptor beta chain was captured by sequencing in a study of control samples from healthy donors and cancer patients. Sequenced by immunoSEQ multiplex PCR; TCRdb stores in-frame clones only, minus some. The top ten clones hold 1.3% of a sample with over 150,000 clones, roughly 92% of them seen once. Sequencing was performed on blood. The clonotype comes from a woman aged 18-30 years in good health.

The CDR3 coding sequence is TGTGCCAGCAGCTTCGGGACTTTCAAGAGCGGAGAGACCCAGTACTTC. It specifies CASSFGTFKSGETQYF. The J gene is TRBJ2-5, the V gene TRBV13, with D tentatively TRBD2 (6 bases). V was pared by 3 bases and J by 4 bases, with 18 bases between. The CDR3 is made up of 16 amino acids. In germline, CDR1 is PRHDT, CDR2 FYEKMQ (reference sequence).